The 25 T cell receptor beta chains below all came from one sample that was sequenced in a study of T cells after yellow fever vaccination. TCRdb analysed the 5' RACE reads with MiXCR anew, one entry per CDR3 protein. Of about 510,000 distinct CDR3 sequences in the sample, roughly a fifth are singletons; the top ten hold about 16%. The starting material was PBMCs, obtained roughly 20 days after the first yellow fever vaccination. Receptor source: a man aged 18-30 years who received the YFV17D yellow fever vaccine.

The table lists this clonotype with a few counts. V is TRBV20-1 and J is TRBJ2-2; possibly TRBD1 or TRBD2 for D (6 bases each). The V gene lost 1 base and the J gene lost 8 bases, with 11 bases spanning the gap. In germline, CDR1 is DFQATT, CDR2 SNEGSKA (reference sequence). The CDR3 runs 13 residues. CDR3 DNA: TGCAGTGCTAGAGTAGGAGGGGGAGGGGAGCTGTTTTTT. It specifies CSARVGGGGELFF.

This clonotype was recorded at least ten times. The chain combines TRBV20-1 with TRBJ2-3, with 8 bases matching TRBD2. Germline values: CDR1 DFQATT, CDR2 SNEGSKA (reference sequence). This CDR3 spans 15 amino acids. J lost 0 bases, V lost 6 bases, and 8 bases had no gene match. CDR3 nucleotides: TGCAGTGCCTCGGGGAGACTAGCGAGCACAGATACGCAGTATTTT. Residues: CSASGRLASTDTQYF.

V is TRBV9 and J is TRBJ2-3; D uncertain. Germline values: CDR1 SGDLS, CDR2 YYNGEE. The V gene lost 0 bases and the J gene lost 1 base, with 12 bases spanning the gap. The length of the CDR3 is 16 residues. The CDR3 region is CASSVDAETGTDTQYF. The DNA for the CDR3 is TGTGCCAGCAGCGTAGACGCCGAGACCGGCACAGATACGCAGTATTTT.

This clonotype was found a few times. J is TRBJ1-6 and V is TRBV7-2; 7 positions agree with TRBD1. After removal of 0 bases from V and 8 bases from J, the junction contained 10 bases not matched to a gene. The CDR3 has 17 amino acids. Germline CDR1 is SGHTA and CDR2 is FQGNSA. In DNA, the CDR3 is TGTGCCAGCAGCTTAGCTTCCTCACGACAGGGATATTCACCCCTCCACTTT. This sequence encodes CASSLASSRQGYSPLHF.

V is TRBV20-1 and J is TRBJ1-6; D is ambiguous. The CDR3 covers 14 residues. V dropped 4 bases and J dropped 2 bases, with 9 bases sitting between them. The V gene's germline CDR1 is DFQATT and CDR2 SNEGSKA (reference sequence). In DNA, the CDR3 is TGCAGTGCTATCGAGCAGGCCTATAATTCACCCCTCCACTTT. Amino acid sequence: CSAIEQAYNSPLHF.

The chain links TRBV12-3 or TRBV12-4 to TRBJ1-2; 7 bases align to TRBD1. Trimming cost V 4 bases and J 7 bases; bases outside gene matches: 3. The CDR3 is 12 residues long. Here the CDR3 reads CASSYRGGGYTF. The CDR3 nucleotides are TGTGCCAGCAGTTACAGGGGAGGTGGCTACACCTTC.

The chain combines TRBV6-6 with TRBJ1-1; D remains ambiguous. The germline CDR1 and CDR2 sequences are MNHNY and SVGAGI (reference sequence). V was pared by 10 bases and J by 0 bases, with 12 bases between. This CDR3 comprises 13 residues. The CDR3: CATRGSLNTEAFF. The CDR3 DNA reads TGTGCCACTCGAGGGTCTCTGAACACTGAAGCTTTCTTT.

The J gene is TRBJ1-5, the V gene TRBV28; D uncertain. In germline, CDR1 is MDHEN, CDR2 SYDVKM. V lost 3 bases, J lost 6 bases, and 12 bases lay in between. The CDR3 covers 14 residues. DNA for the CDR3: TGTGCCAGCAGTTTGGCCGGGGTGGTTCAGCCCCAGCATTTT. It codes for CASSLAGVVQPQHF.

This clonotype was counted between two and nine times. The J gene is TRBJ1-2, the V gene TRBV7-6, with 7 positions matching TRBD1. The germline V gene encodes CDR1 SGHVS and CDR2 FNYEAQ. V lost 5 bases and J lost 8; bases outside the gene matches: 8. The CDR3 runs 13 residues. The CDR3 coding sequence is TGTGCCAGCAGCGGCCGACAGGGCGAGGGCTACACCTTC. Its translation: CASSGRQGEGYTF.

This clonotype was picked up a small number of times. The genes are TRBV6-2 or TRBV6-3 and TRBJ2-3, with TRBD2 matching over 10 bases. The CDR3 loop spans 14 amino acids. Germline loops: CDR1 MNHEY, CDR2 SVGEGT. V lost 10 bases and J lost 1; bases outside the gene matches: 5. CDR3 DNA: TGTGCCACGGCCAGCGGGGGGGGCACAGATACGCAGTATTTT. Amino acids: CATASGGGTDTQYF.

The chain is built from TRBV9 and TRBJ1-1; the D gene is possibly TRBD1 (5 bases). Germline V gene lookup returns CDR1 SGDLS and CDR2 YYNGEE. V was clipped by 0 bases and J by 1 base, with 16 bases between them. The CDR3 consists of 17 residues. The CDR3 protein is CASSVEGTPGGNTEAFF. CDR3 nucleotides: TGTGCCAGCAGCGTAGAAGGGACGCCCGGCGGGAACACTGAAGCTTTCTTT. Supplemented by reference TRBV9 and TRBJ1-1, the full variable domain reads DSGVTQTPKHLITATGQRVTLRCSPRSGDLSVYWYQQSLDQGLQFLIQYYNGEERAKGNILERFSAQQFPDLHSELNLSSLELGDSALYFCASSVEGTPGGNTEAFFGQGTRLTVV.

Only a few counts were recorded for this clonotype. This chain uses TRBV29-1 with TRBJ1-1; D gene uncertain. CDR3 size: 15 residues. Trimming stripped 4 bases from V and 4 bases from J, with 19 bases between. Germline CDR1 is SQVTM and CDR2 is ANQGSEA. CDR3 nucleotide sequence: TGCAGCGTTGCCCCGCGATTGGTTGGCGTCACTGAAGCTTTCTTT. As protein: CSVAPRLVGVTEAFF.

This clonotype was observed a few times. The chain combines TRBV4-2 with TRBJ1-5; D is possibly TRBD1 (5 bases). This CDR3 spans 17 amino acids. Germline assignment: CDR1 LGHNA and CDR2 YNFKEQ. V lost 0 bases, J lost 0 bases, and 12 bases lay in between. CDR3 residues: CASSQETGPDSNQPQHF. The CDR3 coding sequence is TGTGCCAGCAGCCAAGAGACGGGGCCGGATAGCAATCAGCCCCAGCATTTT.

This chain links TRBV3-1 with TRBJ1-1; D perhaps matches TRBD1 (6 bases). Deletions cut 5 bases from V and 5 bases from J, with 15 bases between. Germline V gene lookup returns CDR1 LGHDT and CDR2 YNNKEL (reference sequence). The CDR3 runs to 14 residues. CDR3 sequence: CASSGQGRRTEAFF. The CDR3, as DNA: TGTGCCAGCAGCGGGCAGGGGCGCCGGACTGAAGCTTTCTTT.

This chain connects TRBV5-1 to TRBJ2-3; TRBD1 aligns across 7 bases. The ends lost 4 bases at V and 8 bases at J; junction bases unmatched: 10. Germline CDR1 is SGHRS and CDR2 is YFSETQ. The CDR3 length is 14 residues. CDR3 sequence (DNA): TGCGCCAGCAGCCGTTTTGACAGGGAAGGTACGCAGTATTTT. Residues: CASSRFDREGTQYF.

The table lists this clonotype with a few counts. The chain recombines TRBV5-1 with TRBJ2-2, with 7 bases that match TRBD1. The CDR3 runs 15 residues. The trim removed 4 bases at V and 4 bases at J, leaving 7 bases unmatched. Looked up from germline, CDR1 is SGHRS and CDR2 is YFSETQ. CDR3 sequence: CASSPRDSSTGELFF. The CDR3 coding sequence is TGCGCCAGCAGCCCCCGGGACAGCTCCACCGGGGAGCTGTTTTTT.

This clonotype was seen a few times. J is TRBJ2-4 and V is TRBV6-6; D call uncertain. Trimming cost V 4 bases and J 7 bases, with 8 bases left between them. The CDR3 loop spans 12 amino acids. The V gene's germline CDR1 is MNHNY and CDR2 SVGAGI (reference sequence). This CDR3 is CASSWLGNIQYF. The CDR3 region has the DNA TGTGCCAGCAGTTGGCTAGGGAACATTCAGTACTTC.

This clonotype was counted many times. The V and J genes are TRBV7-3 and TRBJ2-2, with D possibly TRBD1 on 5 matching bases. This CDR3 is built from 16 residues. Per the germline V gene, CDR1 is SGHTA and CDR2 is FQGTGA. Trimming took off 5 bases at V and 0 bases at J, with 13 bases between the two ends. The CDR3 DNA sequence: TGTGCCAGCAGCCCCTTTACGACAGCGAACACCGGGGAGCTGTTTTTT. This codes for CASSPFTTANTGELFF.

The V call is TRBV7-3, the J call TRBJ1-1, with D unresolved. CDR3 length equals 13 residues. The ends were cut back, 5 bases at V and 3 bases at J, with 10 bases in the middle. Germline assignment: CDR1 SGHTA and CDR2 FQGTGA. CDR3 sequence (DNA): TGTGCCAGCAGCAATAATGGGGACACTGAAGCTTTCTTT. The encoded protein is CASSNNGDTEAFF.

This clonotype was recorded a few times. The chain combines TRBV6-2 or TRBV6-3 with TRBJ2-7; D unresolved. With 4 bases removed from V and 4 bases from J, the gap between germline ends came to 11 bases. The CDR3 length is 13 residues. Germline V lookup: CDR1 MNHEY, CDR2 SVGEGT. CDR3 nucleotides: TGTGCCAGCAGTTGGGCTCTTGGGTACGAGCAGTACGTC. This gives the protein CASSWALGYEQYV.

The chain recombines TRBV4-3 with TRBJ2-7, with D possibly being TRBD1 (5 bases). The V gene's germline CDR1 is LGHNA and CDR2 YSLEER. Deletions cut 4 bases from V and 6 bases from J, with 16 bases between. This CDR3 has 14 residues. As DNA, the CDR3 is TGCGCCAGCAGCCGCGGCAGGGTAGGGGCCGAGCAGTACTTC. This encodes CASSRGRVGAEQYF.

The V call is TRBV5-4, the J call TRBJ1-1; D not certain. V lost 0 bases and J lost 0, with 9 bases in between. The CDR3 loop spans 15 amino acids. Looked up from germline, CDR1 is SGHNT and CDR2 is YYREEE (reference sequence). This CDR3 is CASSLASDLNTEAFF. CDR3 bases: TGTGCCAGCAGCTTGGCCTCTGATTTGAACACTGAAGCTTTCTTT.

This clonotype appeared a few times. CDR3 amino acids: CASRPDRGSPHEQYF. DNA of the CDR3: TGTGCCAGCAGACCGGACAGGGGAAGTCCCCACGAGCAGTACTTC. The chain combines TRBV12-3 or TRBV12-4 with TRBJ2-7; 9 bases are shared with TRBD1. CDR3 size: 15 residues. V lost 6 bases and J lost 5; bases outside the gene matches: 11.

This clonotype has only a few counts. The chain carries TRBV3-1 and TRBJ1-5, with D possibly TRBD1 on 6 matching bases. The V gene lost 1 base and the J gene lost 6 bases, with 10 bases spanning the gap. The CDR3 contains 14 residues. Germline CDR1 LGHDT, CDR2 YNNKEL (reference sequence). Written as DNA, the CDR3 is TGTGCCAGCAGCCAAGCAGGGGATAGTCAGCCCCAGCATTTT. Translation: CASSQAGDSQPQHF.

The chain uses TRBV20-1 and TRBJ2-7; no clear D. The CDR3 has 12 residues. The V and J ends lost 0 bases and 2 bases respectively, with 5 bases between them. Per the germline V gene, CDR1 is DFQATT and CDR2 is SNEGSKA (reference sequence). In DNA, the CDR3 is TGCAGTGCTAGAGACCCAGCCTACGAGCAGTACTTC. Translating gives CSARDPAYEQYF.